These 4 T cell receptor beta chains originate from one sample sequenced in a study of cytomegalovirus exposure and HLA in healthy donors. The PCR made use of 60 Vbeta and 13 Jbeta primers. The method was immunoSEQ multiplex PCR; TCRdb's version includes in-frame clones alone and lacks a portion of them. The table records roughly 200,000 clones, about 80% of them present only once. Sequencing input: PBMCs. These receptors were taken from a boy between 10 and 17 years old in good health and CMV-seronegative.

The chain couples TRBV29-1 to TRBJ2-7; the match to TRBD1 covers 9 bases. V gave up 8 bases and J gave up 2 bases; unmatched junction bases: 7. The CDR3 covers 13 residues. Germline values: CDR1 SQVTM, CDR2 ANQGSEA. The CDR3 reads CSPRRQGAYEQYF. For the CDR3, the DNA is TGCAGCCCACGAAGACAGGGGGCCTACGAGCAGTACTTC.

This rearrangement joins TRBV29-1 to TRBJ2-7, with D possibly being TRBD2 (6 bases). The germline CDR1 and CDR2 sequences are SQVTM and ANQGSEA. V dropped 6 bases and J dropped 3 bases, with 15 bases sitting between them. The length of the CDR3 is 13 residues. CDR3 loop: CSVAGRLDYEQYF. In nucleotides, the CDR3 is TGCAGCGTCGCGGGACGGCTAGACTACGAGCAGTACTTC.

V gene TRBV5-8 combines with J gene TRBJ1-2; 7 bases align to TRBD1. CDR1 is SGHTS and CDR2 is YDEGEE in the germline V gene. The V and J ends lost 3 bases and 2 bases, in that order; junction bases with no gene match: 4. This CDR3 comprises 14 residues. CDR3 bases: TGTGCCAGCAGCTCCAGGGGGTTGAACTATGGCTACACCTTC. Its translation is CASSSRGLNYGYTF. Full variable domain (missing parts from reference TRBV5-8 and TRBJ1-2): EAGVTQSPTHLIKTRGQQATLRCSPISGHTSVYWYQQALGLGLQFLLWYDEGEERNRGNFPPRFSGRQFPNYSSELNVNALELEDSALYLCASSSRGLNYGYTFGSGTRLTVV.

A few counts support this clone. The rearrangement joins TRBV5-5 to TRBJ1-5, with 7 bases fitting TRBD1. Trimming removed 0 bases from V and 6 bases from J; junction bases left unmatched: 6. This CDR3 has 15 amino acids. CDR1 is SGHKS and CDR2 is YYEKEE in the germline V gene (reference sequence). The CDR3 region has the DNA TGTGCCAGCAGCTTGGAGGCGCAGGGGGGTCAGCCCCAGCATTTT. Protein product: CASSLEAQGGQPQHF. Variable domain in full (rest from reference TRBV5-5 and TRBJ1-5): DAGVTQSPTHLIKTRGQQVTLRCSPISGHKSVSWYQQVLGQGPQFIFQYYEKEERGRGNFPDRFSARQFPNYSSELNVNALLLGDSALYLCASSLEAQGGQPQHFGDGTRLSIL.